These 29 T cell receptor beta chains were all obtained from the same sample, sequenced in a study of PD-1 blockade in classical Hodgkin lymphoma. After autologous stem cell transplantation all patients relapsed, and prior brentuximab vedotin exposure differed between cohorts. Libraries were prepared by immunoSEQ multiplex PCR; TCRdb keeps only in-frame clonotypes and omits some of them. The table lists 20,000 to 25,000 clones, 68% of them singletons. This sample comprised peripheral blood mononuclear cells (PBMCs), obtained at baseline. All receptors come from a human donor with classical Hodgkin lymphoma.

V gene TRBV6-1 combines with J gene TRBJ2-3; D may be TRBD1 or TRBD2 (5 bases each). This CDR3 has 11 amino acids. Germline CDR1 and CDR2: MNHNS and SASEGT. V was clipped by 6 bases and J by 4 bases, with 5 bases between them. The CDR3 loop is CASRGADTQYF. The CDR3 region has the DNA TGTGCCAGCAGGGGGGCAGATACGCAGTATTTT.

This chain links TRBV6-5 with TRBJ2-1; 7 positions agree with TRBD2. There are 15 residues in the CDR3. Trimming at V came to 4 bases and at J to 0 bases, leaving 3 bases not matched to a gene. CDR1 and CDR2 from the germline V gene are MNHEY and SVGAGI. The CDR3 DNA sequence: TGTGCCAGCAGTTCGCGGGGGTTCTCCTACAATGAGCAGTTCTTC. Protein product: CASSSRGFSYNEQFF.

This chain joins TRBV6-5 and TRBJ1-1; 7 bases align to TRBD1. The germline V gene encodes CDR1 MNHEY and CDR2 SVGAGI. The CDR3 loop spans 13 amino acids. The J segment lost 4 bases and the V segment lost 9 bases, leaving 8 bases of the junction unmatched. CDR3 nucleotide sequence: TGTGCCAGTCGGGACAGCTCTCTCACTGAAGCTTTCTTT. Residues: CASRDSSLTEAFF.

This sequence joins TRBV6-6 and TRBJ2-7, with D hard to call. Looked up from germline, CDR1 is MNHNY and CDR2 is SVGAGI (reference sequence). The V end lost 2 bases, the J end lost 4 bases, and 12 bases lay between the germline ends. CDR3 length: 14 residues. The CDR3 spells CASSYQSSKYEQYF. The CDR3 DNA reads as TGTGCCAGCAGTTACCAGTCTAGTAAATACGAGCAGTACTTC.

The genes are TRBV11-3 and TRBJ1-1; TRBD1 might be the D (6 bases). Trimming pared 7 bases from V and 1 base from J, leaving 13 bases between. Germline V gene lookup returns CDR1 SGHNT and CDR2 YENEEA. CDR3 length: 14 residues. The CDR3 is CASNLDSPNTEAFF. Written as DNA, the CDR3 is TGTGCCAGCAACCTGGACAGCCCGAACACTGAAGCTTTCTTT.

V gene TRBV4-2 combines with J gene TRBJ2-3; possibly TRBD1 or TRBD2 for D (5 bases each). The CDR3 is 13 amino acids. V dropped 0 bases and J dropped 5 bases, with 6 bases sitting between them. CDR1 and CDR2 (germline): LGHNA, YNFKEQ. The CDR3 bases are TGTGCCAGCAGCCAAGATGGGGGAGATACGCAGTATTTT. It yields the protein CASSQDGGDTQYF.

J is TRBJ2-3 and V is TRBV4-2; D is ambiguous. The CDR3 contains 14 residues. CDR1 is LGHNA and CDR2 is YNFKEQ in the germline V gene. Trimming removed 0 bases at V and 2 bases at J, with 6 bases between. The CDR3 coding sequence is TGTGCCAGCAGCCAAGAGACCAACACAGATACGCAGTATTTT. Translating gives CASSQETNTDTQYF.

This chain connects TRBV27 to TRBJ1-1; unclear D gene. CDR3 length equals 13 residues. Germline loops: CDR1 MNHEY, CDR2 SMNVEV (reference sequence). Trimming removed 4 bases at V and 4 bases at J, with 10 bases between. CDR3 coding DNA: TGTGCCAGCAGTTGGTGGTCGGGCACTGAAGCTTTCTTT. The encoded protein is CASSWWSGTEAFF.

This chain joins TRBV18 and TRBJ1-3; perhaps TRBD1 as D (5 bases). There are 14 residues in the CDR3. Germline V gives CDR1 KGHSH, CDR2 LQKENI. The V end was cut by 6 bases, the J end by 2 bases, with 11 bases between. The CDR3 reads CASSPGRTGNTIYF. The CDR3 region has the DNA TGTGCCAGCTCCCCGGGACGGACTGGAAACACCATATATTTT.

Here the CDR3 DNA reads TGTGCCAGCAGTCTGGAAACCGGATGCGAGCAGTACTTC. Its translation: CASSLETGCEQYF. V is TRBV6-6 and J is TRBJ2-7, with no clear D. The CDR3 extends over 13 amino acids. With 5 bases removed from V and 6 bases from J, the gap between germline ends came to 14 bases. Germline V lookup: CDR1 MNHNY, CDR2 SVGAGI (reference sequence).

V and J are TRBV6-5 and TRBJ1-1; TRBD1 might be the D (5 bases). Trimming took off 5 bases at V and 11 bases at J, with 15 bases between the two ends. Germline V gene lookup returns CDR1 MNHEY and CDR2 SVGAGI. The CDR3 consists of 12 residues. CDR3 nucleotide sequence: TGTGCCAGCAGTACCCCCCCAGGGCGGGCTTTCTTT. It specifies CASSTPPGRAFF.

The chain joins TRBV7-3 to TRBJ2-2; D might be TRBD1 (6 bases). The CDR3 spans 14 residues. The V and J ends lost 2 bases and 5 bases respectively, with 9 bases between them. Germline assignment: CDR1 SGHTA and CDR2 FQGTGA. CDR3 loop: CASSLGQGTGELFF. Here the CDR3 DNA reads TGTGCCAGCAGCTTAGGTCAGGGGACCGGGGAGCTGTTTTTT.

CDR3 DNA: TGTGCCAGTAAGGCGGGGGTGAGAACAGATACGCAGTATTTT. Its translation: CASKAGVRTDTQYF. The rearrangement uses TRBV19 and TRBJ2-3, with 7 bases aligning to TRBD2. V was pared by 7 bases and J by 3 bases, with 7 bases of the junction left unmatched. Looked up from germline, CDR1 is LNHDA and CDR2 is SQIVND (reference sequence). CDR3 length equals 14 residues.

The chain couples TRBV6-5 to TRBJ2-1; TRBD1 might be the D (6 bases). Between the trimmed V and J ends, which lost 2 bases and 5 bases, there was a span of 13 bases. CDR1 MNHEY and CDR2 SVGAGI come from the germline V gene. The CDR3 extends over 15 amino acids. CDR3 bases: TGTGCCAGCAGTTACACCGGGACATTCGACAATGAGCAGTTCTTC. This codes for CASSYTGTFDNEQFF.

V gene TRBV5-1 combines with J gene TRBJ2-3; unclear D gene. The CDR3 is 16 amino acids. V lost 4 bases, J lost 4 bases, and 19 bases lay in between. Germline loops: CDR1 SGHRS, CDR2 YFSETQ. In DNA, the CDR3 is TGCGCCAGCAGCCTCTCTTCCCCGCTAACGCCAGATACGCAGTATTTT. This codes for CASSLSSPLTPDTQYF. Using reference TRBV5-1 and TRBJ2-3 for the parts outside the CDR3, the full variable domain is KAGVTQTPRYLIKTRGQQVTLSCSPISGHRSVSWYQQTPGQGLQFLFEYFSETQRNKGNFPGRFSGRQFSNSRSEMNVSTLELGDSALYLCASSLSSPLTPDTQYFGPGTRLTVL.

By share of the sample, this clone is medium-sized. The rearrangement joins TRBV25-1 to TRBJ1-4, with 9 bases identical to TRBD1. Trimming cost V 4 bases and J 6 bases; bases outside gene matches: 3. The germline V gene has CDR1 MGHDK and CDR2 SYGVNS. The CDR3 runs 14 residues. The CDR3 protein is CASSGDRDYEKLFF. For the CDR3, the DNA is TGTGCCAGCAGTGGGGACAGGGATTATGAAAAACTGTTTTTT.

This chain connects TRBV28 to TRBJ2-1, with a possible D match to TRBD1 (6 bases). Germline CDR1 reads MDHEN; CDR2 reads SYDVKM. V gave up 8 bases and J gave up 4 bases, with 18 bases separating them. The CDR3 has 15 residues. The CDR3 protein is CASRWQDRRYNEQFF. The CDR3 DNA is TGTGCCAGCCGGTGGCAGGACAGACGATACAATGAGCAGTTCTTC. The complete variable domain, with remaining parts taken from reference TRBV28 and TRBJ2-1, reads DVKVTQSSRYLVKRTGEKVFLECVQDMDHENMFWYRQDPGLGLRLIYFSYDVKMKEKGDIPEGYSVSREKKERFSLILESASTNQTSMYLCASRWQDRRYNEQFFGPGTRLTVL.

For the CDR3, the DNA is TGTGCCGGGGGGACTAGCGGGAGAATCGGGGAGCTGTTTTTT. Amino acid sequence: CAGGTSGRIGELFF. The genes are TRBV30 and TRBJ2-2, with 14 bases aligning to TRBD2. CDR3 size: 14 residues. J lost 7 bases, V lost 8 bases, and 6 bases had no gene match. Germline V lookup: CDR1 GTSNPN, CDR2 SVGIG (reference sequence).

The CDR3 sequence is CASSFMVGSEAFF. The CDR3 DNA reads as TGTGCCAGCAGCTTCATGGTAGGGTCTGAAGCTTTCTTT. The gene calls are TRBV7-3 and TRBJ1-1; no clear D. This CDR3 region has 13 residues. Germline loops: CDR1 SGHTA, CDR2 FQGTGA. The germline V and J ends were trimmed by 3 bases and 6 bases, with 11 bases remaining between them.

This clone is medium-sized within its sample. CDR3 sequence (DNA): TGCGCCAGCAGCCAAGGTCTCTATAATTCACCCCTCCACTTT. It encodes CASSQGLYNSPLHF. The rearrangement joins TRBV4-3 to TRBJ1-6; D is undetermined. V dropped 1 base and J dropped 3 bases, with 4 bases sitting between them. This CDR3 has 14 amino acids. CDR1 and CDR2 from the germline V gene are LGHNA and YSLEER.

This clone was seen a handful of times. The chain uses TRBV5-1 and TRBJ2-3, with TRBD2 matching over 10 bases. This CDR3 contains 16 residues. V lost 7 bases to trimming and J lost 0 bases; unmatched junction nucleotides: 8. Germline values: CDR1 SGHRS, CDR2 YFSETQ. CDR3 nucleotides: TGCGCCAGCCGTCGGACTAGCGGTTATAGCACAGATACGCAGTATTTT. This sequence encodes CASRRTSGYSTDTQYF. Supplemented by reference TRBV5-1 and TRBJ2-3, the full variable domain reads KAGVTQTPRYLIKTRGQQVTLSCSPISGHRSVSWYQQTPGQGLQFLFEYFSETQRNKGNFPGRFSGRQFSNSRSEMNVSTLELGDSALYLCASRRTSGYSTDTQYFGPGTRLTVL.

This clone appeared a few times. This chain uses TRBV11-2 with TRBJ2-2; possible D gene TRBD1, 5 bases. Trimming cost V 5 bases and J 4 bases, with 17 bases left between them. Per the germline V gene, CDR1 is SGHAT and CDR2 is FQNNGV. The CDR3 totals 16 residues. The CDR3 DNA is TGTGCCAGCAGCCAACGGACACCTCGACGCACCGGGGAGCTGTTTTTT. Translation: CASSQRTPRRTGELFF.

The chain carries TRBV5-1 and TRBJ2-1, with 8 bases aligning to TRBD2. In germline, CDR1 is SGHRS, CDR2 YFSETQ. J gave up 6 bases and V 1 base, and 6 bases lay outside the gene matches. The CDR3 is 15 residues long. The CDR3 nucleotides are TGCGCCAGCAGCTTGATAGCGGGGCCCTCCAATGAGCAGTTCTTC. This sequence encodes CASSLIAGPSNEQFF.

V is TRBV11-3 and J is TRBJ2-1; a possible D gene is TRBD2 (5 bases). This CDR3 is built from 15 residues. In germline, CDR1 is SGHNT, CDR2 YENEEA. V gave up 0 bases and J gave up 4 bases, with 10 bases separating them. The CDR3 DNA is TGTGCCAGCAGCTTAGACCAGCGGCCGTACAATGAGCAGTTCTTC. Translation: CASSLDQRPYNEQFF.

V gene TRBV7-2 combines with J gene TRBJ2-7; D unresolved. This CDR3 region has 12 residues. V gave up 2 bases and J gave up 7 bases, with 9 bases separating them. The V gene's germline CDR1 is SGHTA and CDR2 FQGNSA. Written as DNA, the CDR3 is TGTGCCAGCAGCTTACTGAAAAGGGAGCAGTACTTC. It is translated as CASSLLKREQYF. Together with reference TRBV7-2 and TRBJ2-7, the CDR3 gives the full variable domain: GAGVSQSPSNKVTEKGKDVELRCDPISGHTALYWYRQSLGQGLEFLIYFQGNSAPDKSGLPSDRFSAERTGGSVSTLTIQRTQQEDSAVYLCASSLLKREQYFGPGTRLTVT.

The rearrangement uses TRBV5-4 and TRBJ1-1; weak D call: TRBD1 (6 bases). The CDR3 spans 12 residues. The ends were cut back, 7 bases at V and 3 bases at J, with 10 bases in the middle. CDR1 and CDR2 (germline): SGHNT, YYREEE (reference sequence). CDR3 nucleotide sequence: TGTGCCAGCTCAGGACAGTACACTGAAGCTTTCTTT. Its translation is CASSGQYTEAFF.

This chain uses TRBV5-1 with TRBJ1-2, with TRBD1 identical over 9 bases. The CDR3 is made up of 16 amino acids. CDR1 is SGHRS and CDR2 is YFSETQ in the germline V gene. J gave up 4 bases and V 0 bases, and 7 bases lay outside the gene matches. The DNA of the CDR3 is TGCGCCAGCAGCTTGGGATCGGGACAGGGAGGCTATGGCTACACCTTC. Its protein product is CASSLGSGQGGYGYTF.

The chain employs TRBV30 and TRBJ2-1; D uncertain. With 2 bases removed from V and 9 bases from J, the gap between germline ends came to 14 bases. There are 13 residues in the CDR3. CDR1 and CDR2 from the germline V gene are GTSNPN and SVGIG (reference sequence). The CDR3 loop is CAWSFGPPGEQFF. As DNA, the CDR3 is TGTGCCTGGAGTTTTGGGCCGCCGGGTGAGCAGTTCTTC.

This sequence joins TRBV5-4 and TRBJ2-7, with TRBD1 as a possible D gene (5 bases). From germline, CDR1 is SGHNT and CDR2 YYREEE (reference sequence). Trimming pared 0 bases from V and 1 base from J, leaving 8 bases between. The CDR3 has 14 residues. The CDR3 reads CASSLDQGSYEQYF. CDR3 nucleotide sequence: TGTGCCAGCAGCTTGGACCAGGGTTCCTACGAGCAGTACTTC.